This TCR beta chain was documented in a study of blood T cell repertoires in COVID-19. In the study overall: From the United States, Italy and Spain came samples of acute and convalescent COVID-19.

This study enrolled people aged roughly 18 to 89 from about 24 US geographic areas. Per the study methods: Reference gene primers were amplified, and this amplification served to estimate nucleated cell counts. Sequenced by immunoSEQ multiplex PCR; TCRdb stores in-frame clones only, minus some. V, J and clone size were drawn from that table, and D and trimming were deduced from the DNA. The table has around 200,000 clones, approximately 81% seen once; the top ten hold around 20%. V lost 4 bases to trimming and J lost 4 bases; unmatched junction nucleotides: 5. This CDR3 contains 14 residues. Germline CDR1 reads SGHNT; CDR2 reads YYREEE (reference sequence).

The sample taken for sequencing was PBMCs or T cells enriched from blood (not recorded which). The clonotype comes from a man in his forties who had recovered from COVID-19. The V call is TRBV5-4, the J call TRBJ1-2; 9 bases are a match to TRBD1. The CDR3, as DNA: TGTGCCAGCAGCGCTCCGGGACAGGGCTATGGCTACACCTTC. Translating it yields CASSAPGQGYGYTF.